The 8 T cell receptor beta chains reported below all come from one sample, sequenced in a study of cytomegalovirus exposure and HLA in healthy donors. 13 Jbeta primers and 60 Vbeta primers were used for the PCR. The assay was immunoSEQ multiplex PCR, and TCRdb's table has in-frame clones only and misses some. The table lists more than 200,000 clones, roughly 85% of them singletons. The sequenced sample was PBMCs. The receptors shown here come from a male donor in good health and CMV-seronegative.

V usage is TRBV7-6 and J usage is TRBJ2-5; D perhaps matches TRBD2 (6 bases). Between the trimmed V and J ends, which lost 5 bases and 2 bases, there was a span of 12 bases. The germline CDR1 and CDR2 sequences are SGHVS and FNYEAQ. There are 14 residues in the CDR3. The CDR3 region is CASSIPGTQETQYF. CDR3 nucleotides: TGTGCCAGCAGCATACCCGGGACTCAAGAGACCCAGTACTTC.

V gene TRBV28 combines with J gene TRBJ2-7, with 9 bases matching TRBD2. V lost 5 bases, J lost 3 bases, and 8 bases stayed unmatched. This CDR3 region has 15 residues. Germline V CDR1 and CDR2: MDHEN, SYDVKM. The CDR3 sequence is CASSAVAGAYYEQYF. CDR3 nucleotides: TGTGCCAGCAGTGCCGTAGCGGGGGCTTACTACGAGCAGTACTTC.

The rearrangement uses TRBV6-6 and TRBJ1-2; TRBD1 agrees at 8 bases. CDR1 is MNHNY and CDR2 is SVGAGI in the germline V gene (reference sequence). The junction had 1 base not matched to a gene; V was cut back by 5 bases and J by 2 bases. The CDR3 length is 13 residues. CDR3 loop: CASSRQGNYGYTF. The CDR3 coding sequence is TGTGCCAGCAGTAGACAGGGGAACTATGGCTACACCTTC.

The chain recombines TRBV2 with TRBJ2-5, with D maybe TRBD1 (6 bases). Germline CDR1 is SNHLY and CDR2 is FYNNEI. The CDR3 contains 14 residues. Trimming left V 3 bases short and J 4 bases short, with 12 bases between. The CDR3 DNA follows: TGTGCCAGCAGTGATTGGGGGCCTGGAGAGACCCAGTACTTC. This sequence encodes CASSDWGPGETQYF.

The chain has TRBV6-6 and TRBJ2-7; D gene ambiguous. V shed 7 bases and J shed 0 bases, with 16 bases lying between them. CDR1 and CDR2 (germline): MNHNY, SVGAGI (reference sequence). The CDR3 length is 15 residues. CDR3 bases: TGTGCCAGCACTGCGCCCCAGCGTAGCTCCTACGAGCAGTACTTC. This sequence encodes CASTAPQRSSYEQYF.

The rearrangement links TRBV6-6 to TRBJ2-3, with 10 bases identical to TRBD2. The trim removed 7 bases at V and 6 bases at J, leaving 13 bases unmatched. Per the germline V gene, CDR1 is MNHNY and CDR2 is SVGAGI (reference sequence). The CDR3 is 16 residues long. The CDR3 DNA sequence: TGTGCCAGCACCCCCGAGCCGGCTAGCGGGAGTGATACGCAGTATTTT. Amino acids: CASTPEPASGSDTQYF.

This clone was detected a few times. CDR3 sequence reads: CASSLGTGTDTQYF. Written as DNA, the CDR3 is TGCGCCAGCAGCTTGGGGACAGGCACAGATACGCAGTATTTT. This rearrangement joins TRBV5-1 to TRBJ2-3, with D maybe TRBD1 (6 bases). V was shortened by 0 bases and J by 1 base, with 6 bases between the two germline ends. Germline lookup yields CDR1 SGHRS and CDR2 YFSETQ. The CDR3 is 14 residues long.

The chain carries TRBV29-1 and TRBJ2-5, with D perhaps matching TRBD2 (6 bases). The V end lost 3 bases, the J end lost 2 bases, and 16 bases lay between the germline ends. Germline assignment: CDR1 SQVTM and CDR2 ANQGSEA. CDR3 size: 15 residues. The CDR3 loop is CSVDGTLEGQETQYF. The CDR3 DNA follows: TGCAGCGTTGATGGCACCCTGGAGGGGCAAGAGACCCAGTACTTC.